A selection of T cell receptor beta chains follows, all from one sample in a study of T cell responses to AZD1222 COVID-19 vaccine. Only in-frame clones appear in the TCRdb table, and some are missing; sequencing was by immunoSEQ multiplex PCR. The sample lists 180,000 or so clones; approximately 92% were seen once. Specimen: peripheral blood, collected 28 days after the second dose of the MenACWY control vaccine. These receptor sequences come from an adult who received the MenACWY meningococcal vaccine as a control. Each CDR3 is given with its conserved first and last residue. D genes are given only for firm matches. The listing skips clone size in some rows; elsewhere it reads once, few, many or a size class.

>TRBD1|TRBV11-3|few|TRBJ2-7
TGTGCCAGCAGCCGTTCAGGGGGTAACGAGCAGTACTTC
CASSRSGGNEQYF
>TRBD1|TRBV19|.|TRBJ1-2
TGTGCCAGTAGCCCGCCAGGGGGCGGCTATGGCTACACCTTC
CASSPPGGGYGYTF
>.|TRBV5-4|.|TRBJ1-6
TGTGCCAGCAGCTTAGCAGGGAGTGGTTCACCCCTCCACTTT
CASSLAGSGSPLHF
>TRBD1|TRBV6-1|.|TRBJ1-2
TGTGCCAGCAGTTCTACGGACAGGGGATGGCGAGGCTACACCTTC
CASSSTDRGWRGYTF
>TRBD1|TRBV29-1|.|TRBJ1-1
TGCAGCGTGGACAGGGGATTGAACACTGAAGCTTTCTTT
CSVDRGLNTEAFF
>.|TRBV5-1|.|TRBJ1-4
TGCGCCAGCAGCTTGTTCCCAGCAGATGAAAAACTGTTTTTT
CASSLFPADEKLFF
>.|TRBV7-2|.|TRBJ1-5
TGTGCCAGCAGCTTAGGACAGGCCCCGAATCAGCCCCAGCATTTT
CASSLGQAPNQPQHF
>.|TRBV19|.|TRBJ1-1
TGTGCCAGCAATGAGGCCGCCGACACTGAAGCTTTCTTT
CASNEAADTEAFF
>TRBD2|TRBV24-1|.|TRBJ2-3
TGTGCCACCAGTGATGGGACTAGGGGGGGCACAGATACGCAGTATTTT
CATSDGTRGGTDTQYF
>.|TRBV19|.|TRBJ1-1
TGTGCCAGTAGTGGGGACAAGAACACTGAAGCTTTCTTT
CASSGDKNTEAFF
>.|TRBV4-1|.|TRBJ2-1
TGCGCCAGCAGCCGATTACCCCCTGGGGTACGCAATGAGCAGTTCTTC
CASSRLPPGVRNEQFF
>.|TRBV21-1|.|TRBJ1-1
TGTGCCAGCAGCGTCCGACAGGGGGTGAACACTGAAGCTTTCTTT
CASSVRQGVNTEAFF
>.|TRBV6-5|.|TRBJ2-7
TGTGCCAGTGGGGCGCTGATTACAGGGCCTTACGAGCAGTACTTC
CASGALITGPYEQYF
>.|TRBV19|.|TRBJ2-1
TGTGCCAGTAGTATAAGGGGGGGCAGGGGGATATATGAGCAGTTCTTC
CASSIRGGRGIYEQFF
>TRBD1|TRBV28|.|TRBJ2-1
TGTGCCAGCAGTTTCGCGGGACAGGGCAATAATGAGCAGTTCTTC
CASSFAGQGNNEQFF
>.|TRBV6-2/TRBV6-3|once|TRBJ1-1
TGTGCCAGCAGTTTGTCAACATCTCGCGTGAACACTGAAGCTTTCTTT
CASSLSTSRVNTEAFF
>.|TRBV4-3|once|TRBJ1-1
TGCGCCAGCAGCCAAGGATTAGACACTGAAGCTTTCTTT
CASSQGLDTEAFF
>.|TRBV18|.|TRBJ2-1
TGTGCCAGCTCACCGCTGGACGTGTACAATGAGCAGTTCTTC
CASSPLDVYNEQFF
>TRBD1|TRBV27|.|TRBJ1-4
TGTGCCAGCAGGCAGACAGGGGCGGGTGAAAAACTGTTTTTT
CASRQTGAGEKLFF
>TRBD1|TRBV6-2/TRBV6-3|.|TRBJ1-5
TGTGCCAGCAGTTATTTCCAGGGGGCCCATAGCAATCAGCCCCAGCATTTT
CASSYFQGAHSNQPQHF
>.|TRBV7-9|.|TRBJ2-1
TGTGCCAGCAGCCCCCCGGGGAGCTCCTACAATGAGCAGTTCTTC
CASSPPGSSYNEQFF
>.|TRBV4-1|.|TRBJ1-6
TGCGCCAGCAGCCAAGACACCGGGACAACTTCAAATTCACCCCTCCACTTT
CASSQDTGTTSNSPLHF
>.|TRBV12-3/TRBV12-4|.|TRBJ1-1
TGTGCCAGCAGTTTACGAGCAAACACTGAAGCTTTCTTT
CASSLRANTEAFF
>TRBD1|TRBV19|.|TRBJ1-5
TGTGCCAGTAGTATAGCAGGGGGAGGCCAGCCCCAGCATTTT
CASSIAGGGQPQHF
>.|TRBV11-2|.|TRBJ2-7
TGTGCCAGCAGCTTAGGTTCCGGGGCTAGGGGCGAGCAGTACTTC
CASSLGSGARGEQYF
>.|TRBV3-1/TRBV3-2|.|TRBJ2-5
TGTGCCAGCAGCCAAGGTCCGGGAAGAAGGGAAGAGACCCAGTACTTC
CASSQGPGRREETQYF
>TRBD1|TRBV28|.|TRBJ1-1
TGTGCCAGCAGTTTCGGGACAGCCGGAGCTTTCTTT
CASSFGTAGAFF
>.|TRBV3-1/TRBV3-2|.|TRBJ1-1
TGTGCCAGCAGCCAAACAGGACTGACTGAAGCTTTCTTT
CASSQTGLTEAFF
>.|TRBV19|.|TRBJ2-7
TGTGCCAGTAGTATCCTATTGGACGCCTCCTACGAGCAGTACTTC
CASSILLDASYEQYF
>.|TRBV7-2|.|TRBJ2-3
TGTGCCAGCAGCTTAGTCGGCACAGATACGCAGTATTTT
CASSLVGTDTQYF